The text below deals with one T cell receptor beta chain. The antigen remains undetermined. The data derive from a study of monozygotic twins with cystic fibrosis. Whole-study results and caveats: Shared CDR3 numbers were not associated with age, concordance or severity. The repertoire was suggested to be naive-dominated, clonality median around 0.0089.

Germline CDR1 reads SNHLY; CDR2 reads FYNNEI. The CDR3 totals 16 residues. V lost 4 bases and J lost 1, with 14 bases in between. This table comes from immunoSEQ multiplex PCR, and its TCRdb copy is limited to in-frame clones, with some not included. Of about 36,000 clones in the sample, 75% to 95% were seen once. The sequenced sample was blood. J is TRBJ1-5 and V is TRBV2; D remains unclear. The sequence came from a boy between 2 and 10 years old with cystic fibrosis. The CDR3 reads CASSVRQPISNQPQHF. CDR3 nucleotide sequence: TGTGCCAGCAGTGTCCGCCAGCCGATAAGCAATCAGCCCCAGCATTTT. The variable domain in full, completed from reference TRBV2 and TRBJ1-5, reads EPEVTQTPSHQVTQMGQEVILRCVPISNHLYFYWYRQILGQKVEFLVSFYNNEISEKSEIFDDQFSVERPDGSNFTLKIRSTKLEDSAMYFCASSVRQPISNQPQHFGDGTRLSIL.